This is a list of T cell receptor beta chains from one sample in a study of cytomegalovirus exposure and HLA in healthy donors. Sequenced by immunoSEQ multiplex PCR; TCRdb stores in-frame clones only, minus some. This table has around 170,000 clones, around 80% appearing once. Sequencing was carried out using PBMCs. These receptor sequences come from a young man in good health and CMV-seronegative. The CDR3 runs from the conserved cysteine through the conserved F or W. D genes are given only for firm matches. Only part of the rows carry a size: once, few, many, or a class if the clone is expanded.

>TRBJ1-4|TRBV5-1|NA|NA
TGCGCCAGCAGCCAAGCCGGGGGAAGAAATGAAAAACTGTTTTTT
CASSQAGGRNEKLFF
>TRBJ1-1|TRBV6-6|NA|TRBD1
TGTGCCAGCAGTTACGGGACAGATACTGAAGCTTTCTTT
CASSYGTDTEAFF
>TRBJ2-7|TRBV6-5|NA|TRBD2
TGTGCCAGCAGACCCGGGACTAGCGTGGCCGCCGAGCAGTACTTC
CASRPGTSVAAEQYF
>TRBJ1-2|TRBV30|few|NA
TGTGCCTGGGACCGGGACAAGATAAACTATTCGCGGGGCTACACCTTC
CAWDRDKINYSRGYTF
>TRBJ1-2|TRBV7-2|few|TRBD1
TGTGCCAGCAGCTTAGGGGGGACAGATGGCTACACCTTC
CASSLGGTDGYTF
>TRBJ1-6|TRBV6-1|once|TRBD1
TGTGCCAGCAGTGAAGGGAGGAGGGACAGGGGGCTAAGGAATTCACCCCTCCACTTT
CASSEGRRDRGLRNSPLHF
>TRBJ1-4|TRBV11-1|NA|NA
TGTGCCAGCAGCTTGGACAGTGCCAGTTCCTCCGCAACTAATGAAAAACTGTTTTTT
CASSLDSASSSATNEKLFF
>TRBJ1-4|TRBV6-5|NA|NA
TGTGCCAGCAGTCTACAGGGCTGGGGGGAAAAACTGTTTTTT
CASSLQGWGEKLFF
>TRBJ1-5|TRBV7-2|NA|NA
TGTGCCAGCAGCTACTTAGGTTGGAGTCAGCCCCAGCATTTT
CASSYLGWSQPQHF
>TRBJ2-5|TRBV7-9|NA|NA
TGTGCCAGCAGACCCGACGGGTTCGACCAAGAGACCCAGTACTTC
CASRPDGFDQETQYF
>TRBJ2-6|TRBV6-5|NA|NA
TGTGCCACTACCACTTGGGCCTCTGGGGCCAACGTCCTGACTTTC
CATTTWASGANVLTF
>TRBJ1-4|TRBV6-1|NA|NA
TGTGCCAGCCGGAGAACGGCGGCAACTAATGAAAAACTGTTTTTT
CASRRTAATNEKLFF